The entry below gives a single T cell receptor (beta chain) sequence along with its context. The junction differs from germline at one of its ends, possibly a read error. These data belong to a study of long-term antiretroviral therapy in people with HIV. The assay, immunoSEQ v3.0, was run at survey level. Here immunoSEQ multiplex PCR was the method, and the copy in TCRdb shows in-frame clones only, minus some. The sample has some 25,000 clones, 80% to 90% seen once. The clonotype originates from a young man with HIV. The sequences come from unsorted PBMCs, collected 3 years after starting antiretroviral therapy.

The CDR3 bases are TGTGCTAGCAGCGAAGGGGCAGGGGGTAGGTCTGGCTACACCTTC. It is translated as CASSEGAGGRSGYTF. The J gene is TRBJ1-2, the V gene TRBV7-7; 7 bases match TRBD1. Germline assignment: CDR1 SSHAT and CDR2 FNYEAQ (reference sequence). The CDR3 is 15 amino acids.